This T cell receptor (beta chain) was profiled in a study of CD8+CD57+ T cells in acquired aplastic anemia. Study-level background: Sorted CD4+ and CD8+ cells gave a mean 3.2 ug DNA, range roughly 0.19 to 30 ug. Whole-study findings and limits: Shared by patients and controls, nearly 30 CD8+ CDR3s were abundant in patients. Researchers reported that CD8+ Simpson's diversity was not significantly different in patients versus controls.

To note about this clonotype: Its specificity is not known. At one boundary the junction diverges from the germline segment, which might be a read error.

Looked up from germline, CDR1 is SNHLY and CDR2 is FYNNEI. CDR3 length: 15 residues. TCR beta VDJ and CDR3 profiling used genomic DNA as template. TCRdb reprocessed the reads with MiXCR, giving one entry per CDR3 protein. The sample lists 150,000 to 200,000 distinct CDR3 sequences; 50% to 75% were seen once. The chain joins TRBV2 to TRBJ1-6; TRBD1 might be the D (6 bases). This clonotype was obtained from a human donor with severe aplastic anemia or a healthy control (not recorded which). The specimen was sorted CD4+, CD8+, or CD8+CD57+ T cells (not recorded which) from PBMCs. The CDR3 DNA reads TGTGCCAGCAGTGAGGACAGCCGCTATAATTCACCCCCCCACTTT. Its translation: CASSEDSRYNSPPHF.